One sample yielded the 27 T cell receptor beta chains listed below, sequenced in a study of vaccination effects on CD4 cells after COVID-19. Antigens of these TCRs are unknown. Sequencing in the ViraFEST assay came after antigen-specific CD4+ T cells had been expanded with viral peptide pools, which were used to stimulate PBMC. Cultured cells yielded isolated CD4+ T cells after 10 days. Recipients of the vaccine had no prior SARS-CoV-2 infection and negative nucleocapsid antibodies. Sequencing was performed with immunoSEQ multiplex PCR; in TCRdb, only in-frame clones are kept and a portion is missing. The sample has about 43,000 clones; roughly 72% are singletons. The material was CD4+ T cells from PBMCs cultured with SARS-CoV-2 spike peptides, obtained before COVID-19 vaccination. The receptors come from a human donor who received a COVID-19 vaccine.

The rearrangement links TRBV4-1 to TRBJ2-1; D may be TRBD1 (6 bases). The germline V gene encodes CDR1 MGHRA and CDR2 YSYEKL. Deletions cut 2 bases from V and 7 bases from J, with 18 bases between. This CDR3 comprises 16 residues. CDR3 amino acids: CASSQRLQGLGNEQFF. The CDR3 DNA reads as TGCGCCAGCAGCCAAAGATTACAGGGATTAGGGAATGAGCAGTTCTTC.

This clone was picked up one time. The genes are TRBV6-4 and TRBJ2-3; 12 nucleotides agree with TRBD2. With 8 bases clipped from V and 1 base from J, the junction kept 7 bases outside the gene matches. The germline gives CDR1 MRHNA, CDR2 SNTAGT. The length of the CDR3 is 16 residues. CDR3 protein: CASRRLAGAGTDTQYF. In nucleotides, the CDR3 is TGTGCCAGCCGAAGACTAGCGGGGGCTGGCACAGATACGCAGTATTTT.

The sample holds a few counts of this clone. The rearrangement links TRBV6-5 to TRBJ1-1; D remains unclear. Germline V gene lookup returns CDR1 MNHEY and CDR2 SVGAGI. Trimming stripped 6 bases from V and 10 bases from J, with 12 bases between. The CDR3 runs 11 residues. CDR3 coding DNA: TGTGCCAGCAGGTTCATGGGCCCAGCTTTCTTT. Amino acid sequence: CASRFMGPAFF.

The rearrangement links TRBV7-2 to TRBJ1-3, with 7 bases aligning to TRBD1. The germline CDR1 and CDR2 sequences are SGHTA and FQGNSA. The CDR3 totals 17 residues. V gave up 5 bases and J gave up 0 bases; unmatched junction bases: 10. CDR3 protein: CASSPTRDRVSGNTIYF. CDR3 bases: TGTGCCAGCAGCCCAACAAGAGACAGGGTCTCTGGAAACACCATATATTTT.

This clone was seen only once. This chain connects TRBV7-9 to TRBJ2-1, with TRBD2 matching over 8 bases. V lost 4 bases and J lost 1; bases outside the gene matches: 6. This CDR3 contains 16 residues. From germline, CDR1 is SEHNR and CDR2 FQNEAQ (reference sequence). CDR3 in amino acids: CASSSPGGISYNEQFF. For the CDR3, the DNA is TGTGCCAGCAGCTCCCCGGGGGGGATATCCTACAATGAGCAGTTCTTC.

This chain uses TRBV5-5 with TRBJ1-1; D unclear. The CDR3 has 15 amino acids. From germline, CDR1 is SGHKS and CDR2 YYEKEE (reference sequence). V lost 2 bases to trimming and J lost 2 bases, with 13 bases between them. CDR3 bases: TGTGCCAGCAGCTTATCCTTGCCGGCAAACACTGAAGCTTTCTTT. This codes for CASSLSLPANTEAFF.

This clone was seen more than once but under ten times. The rearrangement joins TRBV5-8 to TRBJ2-3; D is perhaps TRBD2 (6 bases). The ends were cut back, 10 bases at V and 0 bases at J, with 27 bases in the middle. Germline V gives CDR1 SGHTS, CDR2 YDEGEE. This CDR3 comprises 18 residues. CDR3 nucleotides: TGTGCCTCCCCGAATAATCCGGGGGAGACAGCTAGCACAGATACGCAGTATTTT. It is translated as CASPNNPGETASTDTQYF.

In this sample, this clone turned up once. The chain joins TRBV24-1 to TRBJ1-2, with D uncertain. V lost 5 bases and J lost 6, with 15 bases in between. Germline loops: CDR1 KGHDR, CDR2 SFDVKD. CDR3 length: 14 amino acids. The CDR3 region has the DNA TGTGCCACCAGTGTCTCCGGGTCCAAGCATGGCTACACCTTC. Protein product: CATSVSGSKHGYTF.

This chain links TRBV6-6 with TRBJ1-4, with TRBD1 as a possible D gene (5 bases). Trimming removed 5 bases from V and 3 bases from J, with 10 bases in between. From germline, CDR1 is MNHNY and CDR2 SVGAGI (reference sequence). CDR3 length equals 14 residues. The CDR3 DNA is TGTGCCAGCAGTACAGGACCTCCTAATGAAAAACTGTTTTTT. It is translated as CASSTGPPNEKLFF.

The chain joins TRBV6-5 to TRBJ1-5; D remains ambiguous. CDR3 length equals 13 residues. The germline gives CDR1 MNHEY, CDR2 SVGAGI. V was trimmed by 0 bases and J by 7 bases, leaving 7 bases between them. In DNA form, the CDR3 reads TGTGCCAGCAGTTACTCGCGCCGCCAGCCCCAGCATTTT. Encoded protein: CASSYSRRQPQHF.

The rearrangement links TRBV2 to TRBJ1-4; no clear D. Per the germline V gene, CDR1 is SNHLY and CDR2 is FYNNEI. The CDR3 contains 16 residues. V lost 6 bases and J 0 bases, leaving 14 bases between the germline ends. CDR3 nucleotides: TGTGCCAGCAGCTGGGTCCTTCTCACAACTAATGAAAAACTGTTTTTT. Residues: CASSWVLLTTNEKLFF.

This clone was seen just once. The chain employs TRBV6-1 and TRBJ2-7; possibly TRBD1 for D (6 bases). Per germline, CDR1 MNHNS and CDR2 SASEGT. The CDR3 spans 13 residues. The CDR3 coding sequence is TGTGCCAGCAGTGAACAGGGGCGAACCTCTGGGAGAGTC. Its translation: CASSEQGRTSGRV.

This clone was seen a few times. The rearrangement joins TRBV4-1 to TRBJ1-5, with a tentative D call TRBD1 (5 bases). This CDR3 has 15 residues. Trimming shortened V by 0 bases and J by 4 bases, and 10 bases separated the two germline ends. Germline V gene sequence: CDR1 MGHRA, CDR2 YSYEKL. The CDR3 coding sequence is TGCGCCAGCAGCCAAGATATGCAGGGAAATCAGCCCCAGCATTTT. Translating it yields CASSQDMQGNQPQHF.

This clone was recorded a few times. The V call is TRBV7-3, the J call TRBJ2-3; D remains unclear. Trimming took off 1 base at V and 2 bases at J, with 7 bases between the two ends. Germline V gene data show CDR1 as SGHTA and CDR2 as FQGTGA. The CDR3 consists of 14 residues. The chain's CDR3 is CASSLSGFTDTQYF. The CDR3 nucleotides read TGTGCCAGCAGCTTAAGTGGGTTCACAGATACGCAGTATTTT. The whole variable domain, filled in from reference TRBV7-3 and TRBJ2-3, reads GAGVSQTPSNKVTEKGKYVELRCDPISGHTALYWYRQSLGQGPEFLIYFQGTGAADDSGLPNDRFFAVRPEGSVSTLKIQRTERGDSAVYLCASSLSGFTDTQYFGPGTRLTVL.

V is TRBV9 and J is TRBJ2-3; D perhaps matches TRBD2 (7 bases). CDR1 is SGDLS and CDR2 is YYNGEE in the germline V gene. Trimming shortened V by 1 base and J by 0 bases, and 18 bases separated the two germline ends. The CDR3 is 18 amino acids. The CDR3 nucleotides read TGTGCCAGCAGCGTAAGGTATGGTGGGGGGGCTAGCACAGATACGCAGTATTTT. Translating gives CASSVRYGGGASTDTQYF.

Of note for this clone: This sample includes further DNA sequences coding for the same CDR3. The gene calls are TRBV7-6 and TRBJ2-1; the match to TRBD2 covers 15 bases. Germline lookup yields CDR1 SGHVS and CDR2 FNYEAQ. CDR3 length equals 16 residues. Trimming cost V 5 bases and J 9 bases; bases outside gene matches: 8. The DNA for the CDR3 is TGTGCCAGCAGCAGAACCGGGACTAGCGGGGGGATTGAGCAGTTCTTC. This translates into CASSRTGTSGGIEQFF.

The rearrangement joins TRBV6-6 to TRBJ1-1; a weak D match, TRBD1 (6 bases). Germline-derived CDR1 and CDR2 are MNHNY and SVGAGI (reference sequence). The CDR3 loop spans 12 amino acids. Trimming pared 6 bases from V and 5 bases from J, leaving 10 bases between. The CDR3 nucleotides are TGTGCCAGCAGCCGGGGGCTTACTGAAGCTTTCTTT. Translation: CASSRGLTEAFF.

The chain couples TRBV7-3 to TRBJ2-2; D is possibly TRBD1 (6 bases). The V and J ends lost 5 bases and 3 bases respectively, with 10 bases between them. Germline V gene lookup returns CDR1 SGHTA and CDR2 FQGTGA. The CDR3 has 14 amino acids. Written as DNA, the CDR3 is TGTGCCAGCAGCCCACAGGGAGACACCGGGGAGCTGTTTTTT. Protein: CASSPQGDTGELFF.

The chain couples TRBV24-1 to TRBJ2-1; 11 bases are shared with TRBD2. The CDR3 sequence is 16 residues long. Germline CDR1 reads KGHDR; CDR2 reads SFDVKD. Trimming took 3 bases from V and 4 from J; bases not matched to a gene: 4. The CDR3 is CATSDTSGGRYNEQFF. The CDR3 DNA is TGTGCCACCAGTGATACTAGCGGGGGCCGTTACAATGAGCAGTTCTTC.

The chain couples TRBV7-8 to TRBJ2-7; possible D gene TRBD1, 6 bases. Germline CDR1 SGHVS, CDR2 FQNEAQ. The CDR3 runs to 16 residues. V gave up 2 bases and J gave up 0 bases, with 14 bases separating them. The CDR3 loop is CASSLRGQRSSYEQYV. Written as DNA, the CDR3 is TGTGCCAGCAGCTTAAGAGGACAGAGGAGCTCCTACGAGCAGTACGTC.

This chain uses TRBV6-2 or TRBV6-3 with TRBJ2-1; D possibly corresponds to TRBD1 (6 bases). Trimming stripped 2 bases from V and 4 bases from J, with 21 bases between. Germline assignment: CDR1 MNHEY and CDR2 SVGEGT. CDR3 length equals 18 residues. In DNA form, the CDR3 reads TGTGCCAGCAGTTACCCTGAAAGGACAGAGAAACTTTACAATGAGCAGTTCTTC. It encodes CASSYPERTEKLYNEQFF.

The V call is TRBV6-5, the J call TRBJ1-1, with D unresolved. Germline V lookup: CDR1 MNHEY, CDR2 SVGAGI. This CDR3 has 13 amino acids. The V end lost 7 bases, the J end lost 5 bases, and 14 bases lay between the germline ends. In nucleotides, the CDR3 is TGTGCCAGCAAGACCCTTTTTAGGACTGAAGCTTTCTTT. Translating it yields CASKTLFRTEAFF.

The chain couples TRBV5-6 to TRBJ2-1; 11 bases match TRBD2. J lost 7 bases, V lost 3 bases, and 9 bases had no gene match. The CDR3 is made up of 16 amino acids. The germline gives CDR1 SGHDT, CDR2 YYEEEE. This CDR3 is CASSSLAGGPQNEQFF. The CDR3 DNA sequence: TGTGCCAGCAGCTCGTTAGCGGGGGGGCCTCAGAATGAGCAGTTCTTC. The variable domain in full, with the rest retrieved from reference TRBV5-6 and TRBJ2-1, is DAGVTQSPTHLIKTRGQQVTLRCSPKSGHDTVSWYQQALGQGPQFIFQYYEEEERQRGNFPDRFSGHQFPNYSSELNVNALLLGDSALYLCASSSLAGGPQNEQFFGPGTRLTVL.

The sample holds a few counts of this clone. A junction boundary mismatches the germline segment, possibly from a read error. The chain recombines TRBV7-3 with TRBJ1-4, with a possible D match to TRBD1 (5 bases). This CDR3 region has 15 residues. In germline, CDR1 is SGHTA, CDR2 FQGTGA. CDR3 in DNA: TGTGCCAGCACCTTAAGACAGATTCTGAATGAAAAACTGTTTTTT. Amino acids: CASTLRQILNEKLFF.

This clone has only a few counts. The V gene is TRBV19, the J gene TRBJ1-2, with 10 positions matching TRBD1. V shed 7 bases and J 4 bases; nucleotides not matched to a gene: 9. CDR1 is LNHDA, CDR2 SQIVND, per germline (reference sequence). The CDR3 is 15 amino acids. DNA for the CDR3: TGTGCCAGTATCCAGACAGGGGGCCGATTCTATGGCTACACCTTC. Protein: CASIQTGGRFYGYTF.

The genes are TRBV19 and TRBJ1-4, with D unclear. Germline assignment: CDR1 LNHDA and CDR2 SQIVND (reference sequence). This CDR3 region has 14 residues. Between the trimmed V and J ends, which lost 5 bases and 6 bases, there was a span of 13 bases. CDR3 sequence (DNA): TGTGCCAGTAGTCGGGCCCAATCTCATGAAAAACTGTTTTTT. Translation: CASSRAQSHEKLFF.

The rearrangement joins TRBV6-1 to TRBJ2-7; TRBD1 aligns across 7 bases. V lost 4 bases, J lost 6 bases, and 15 bases stayed unmatched. The CDR3 has 16 residues. The germline V gene has CDR1 MNHNS and CDR2 SASEGT. The CDR3 DNA reads TGTGCCAGCAGTGGAAATCGGGGACAGCCCCCGCGCGAGCAGTACGTC. Translation: CASSGNRGQPPREQYV.